Listed below are T cell receptor beta chains from one sample, sequenced in a study of blood T cell repertoires in COVID-19. Measured with immunoSEQ multiplex PCR; TCRdb has only the in-frame clones, and not every one. Found here are fewer than 40,000 clones, roughly 85% of them singletons; the top ten hold about 8.6%. Sequenced sample: peripheral blood. Every receptor here comes from an elderly man with active COVID-19. Each CDR3 is given with its conserved first and last residue. The D gene is left open where the match is weak. The size entry is marked missing in some rows and otherwise reads once, few, many or a size class.

V	size	J	D	DNA	CDR3
TRBV5-1	once	TRBJ2-1	TRBD2	TGCGCCAGCAGCGGAAGCGGGGGCAGCTCCTACAATGAGCAGTTCTTC	CASSGSGGSSYNEQFF
TRBV3-1/TRBV3-2	.	TRBJ1-2	.	TGTGCCAGCAGCCAAGTACAGGGAGATGGCTACACCTTC	CASSQVQGDGYTF
TRBV5-4	.	TRBJ2-3	.	TGTGCCAGCAACCCTTCGGCGGGTCCCACAGATACGCAGTATTTT	CASNPSAGPTDTQYF
TRBV29-1	.	TRBJ1-2	.	TGCAGCGTAACAGCCTGTGGCTACACCTTC	CSVTACGYTF
TRBV2	.	TRBJ2-7	.	TGTGCCAGCAGTGATCGGACTTCTGGCTACGAGCAGTACTTC	CASSDRTSGYEQYF
TRBV28	once	TRBJ1-1	.	TGTGCCAGCAGTACCCCGGGGAGGGGAGGGCCTGAAGCTTTCTTT	CASSTPGRGGPEAFF
TRBV3-1/TRBV3-2	.	TRBJ1-5	.	TGTGCCAGCAGCCAAGATCCGGGCAATCAGCCCCAGCATTTT	CASSQDPGNQPQHF
TRBV13	.	TRBJ2-2	.	TGTGCCAGCAGCTTAGGCCTTGTGGGGGCCCAAGCCGGGGAGCTGTTTTTT	CASSLGLVGAQAGELFF
TRBV7-3	.	TRBJ2-3	.	TGTGCCAGCAGCTTCGCGAGCACAGATACGCAGTATTTT	CASSFASTDTQYF
TRBV12-2	.	TRBJ1-5	.	TGTGCAAGTCGCTTAGACCCGAACTCCCCCCCCTCCGATTATCAGCCCCAGCATTTT	CASRLDPNSPPSDYQPQHF
TRBV9	.	TRBJ2-1	.	TGTGCCAGCAGCGTAGAGGGGGGGTGGAATGAGCAGTTCTTC	CASSVEGGWNEQFF
TRBV20-1	.	TRBJ2-7	.	TGCAGTGCTACTAGCGCCTACGAGCAGTACTTC	CSATSAYEQYF
TRBV28	.	TRBJ1-2	.	TGTGCCAGCAGTCCCAGTGCTAACTATGGCTACACCTTC	CASSPSANYGYTF
TRBV7-8	once	TRBJ2-1	TRBD1	TGTGCCAGCAGCTTGGGACAGGCGGTCAATGAGCAGTTCTTC	CASSLGQAVNEQFF
TRBV27	.	TRBJ1-1	.	TGTGCCACCAGAACGACAGAAGTCACTGAAGCTTTCTTT	CATRTTEVTEAFF
TRBV18	.	TRBJ1-1	.	TGTGCCAGCTCTACCGGGTCCGAAACTGAAGCTTTCTTT	CASSTGSETEAFF
TRBV2	.	TRBJ2-3	.	TGTGCCAGCAGTGCCTTGCGGGGTAACGCAGATACGCAGTATTTT	CASSALRGNADTQYF
TRBV11-2	.	TRBJ2-5	TRBD2	TGTGCCAGCAGCCATCTAGCGGGGGGAGTAGAGACCCAGTACTTC	CASSHLAGGVETQYF
TRBV10-3	.	TRBJ2-3	TRBD2	TGTGCCATCGGCCGGGGGGGCGGGGCAGATACGCAGTATTTT	CAIGRGGGADTQYF
TRBV7-2	.	TRBJ2-3	TRBD1	TGTGCCAGCAGCCAGCAGGGGGCGGACTCAGATACGCAGTATTTT	CASSQQGADSDTQYF
TRBV7-3	.	TRBJ2-1	.	TGTGCCAGCAGCTTATCCCTGGCCTCCTACAATGAGCAGTTCTTC	CASSLSLASYNEQFF
TRBV6-6	.	TRBJ1-5	.	TGTGCCAGCAGTTACGGTCGAGATCAGCCCCAGCATTTT	CASSYGRDQPQHF
TRBV20-1	.	TRBJ2-1	TRBD2	TGCAGTGCTAGTGCGGGGGGGCCCAACAATGAGCAGTTCTTC	CSASAGGPNNEQFF
TRBV6-5	.	TRBJ1-2	.	TGTGCCAGCAGAGGAGCTAACTATGGCTACACCTTC	CASRGANYGYTF
TRBV3-1/TRBV3-2	.	TRBJ2-5	TRBD2	TGTGCCAGCAGCCAAGATCTTCTAGCGGGGGTGCAAGAGACCCAGTACTTC	CASSQDLLAGVQETQYF
TRBV21-1	.	TRBJ1-5	.	TGTGCCAGTGGCTGGTATAGCAATCAGCCCCAGCATTTT	CASGWYSNQPQHF
TRBV14	.	TRBJ2-1	.	TGTGCCAGCAGCCATAGCTCCGAGCAGTTCTTC	CASSHSSEQFF
TRBV30	.	TRBJ2-7	.	TGTGCCTGGAGTGGAGACTCGCAGCCCTACGAGCAGTACTTC	CAWSGDSQPYEQYF
TRBV25-1	few	TRBJ2-5	TRBD1	TGTGCCAGCAGTGTTGAACGGGACAGGGGTCCAGAGACCCAGTACTTC	CASSVERDRGPETQYF
TRBV18	.	TRBJ1-3	TRBD1	TGTGCCACCAGCGGACAGGGAATTCCTGGAAACACCATATATTTT	CATSGQGIPGNTIYF
TRBV15	.	TRBJ2-3	.	TGTGCCACCAGCAGACAGAGGCAGGGGCTGGATACGCAGTATTTT	CATSRQRQGLDTQYF
TRBV5-1	.	TRBJ1-2	.	TGCGCCAGCAGGCATCGCGACAGCTTTCCTAACTATGGCTACACCTTC	CASRHRDSFPNYGYTF